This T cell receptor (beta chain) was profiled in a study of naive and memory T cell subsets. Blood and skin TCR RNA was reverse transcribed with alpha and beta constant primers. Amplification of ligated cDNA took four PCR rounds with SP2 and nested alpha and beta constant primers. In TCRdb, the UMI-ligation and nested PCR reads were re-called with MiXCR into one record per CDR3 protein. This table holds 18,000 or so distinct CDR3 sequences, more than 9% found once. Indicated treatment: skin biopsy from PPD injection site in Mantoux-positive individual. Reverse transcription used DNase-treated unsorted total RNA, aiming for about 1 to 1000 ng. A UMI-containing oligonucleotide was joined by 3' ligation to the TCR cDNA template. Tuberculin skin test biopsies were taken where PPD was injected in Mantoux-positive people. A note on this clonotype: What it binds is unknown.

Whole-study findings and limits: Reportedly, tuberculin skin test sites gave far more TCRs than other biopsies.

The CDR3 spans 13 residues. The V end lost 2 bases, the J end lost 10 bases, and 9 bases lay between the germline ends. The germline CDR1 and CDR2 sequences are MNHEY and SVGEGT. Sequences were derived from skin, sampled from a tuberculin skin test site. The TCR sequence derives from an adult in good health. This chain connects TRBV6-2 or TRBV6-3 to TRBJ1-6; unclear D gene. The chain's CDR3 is CASSYMGRSPLHF. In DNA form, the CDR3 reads TGTGCCAGCAGTTACATGGGGAGGTCACCCCTCCACTTT.